This T cell receptor (beta chain) came from a study of tumor and adjacent non-tumor tissue in lung cancer. Overall study: Patients comprised roughly 12 adenocarcinoma, a couple of squamous cell carcinoma and 1 small cell lung cancer. On average, productive TCRbeta reads reached a few million per sample. Stage I to III disease affected some 11 men and 5 women aged roughly 30 to 80.

Germline V gene lookup returns CDR1 KGHDR and CDR2 SFDVKD. The CDR3 is 17 residues long. Trimming took 4 bases from V and 6 from J; bases not matched to a gene: 10. Findings and caveats of the study: In normal lung, the top 100 clones were significantly more dominant than in tumor.

This sample's RNA came from whole unsorted tissue. By proportion, this clonotype is medium-sized (0.01 to 0.1%). The antigen is not known. The library came from three nested PCR rounds adapted from ARM-PCR protocols. TCRdb re-called the multiplex PCR reads with MiXCR, one entry per CDR3 protein. The repertoire holds 70,000 to 90,000 distinct CDR3 sequences, with 60% to 80% as singletons. This TCR was recovered from a woman between 45 and 60 years old with non-small cell lung cancer. The chain combines TRBV24-1 with TRBJ2-1; TRBD1 aligns across 11 bases. Sequencing was done on a sample of lung tumor tissue. The chain's CDR3 is CATSDPPGQGVGNEQFF. In DNA, the CDR3 is TGTGCCACCAGTGACCCTCCGGGACAGGGGGTCGGCAATGAGCAGTTCTTC.